This T cell receptor (beta chain) was sequenced during a study of T cell responses to AZD1222 COVID-19 vaccine. Whole-study results and caveats: Researchers took repertoire samples only after the peak T cell response had come. The study found Spike-specific TCR breadth and depth rose after two AZD1222 doses. Variant regions that are unmutated are reportedly the target of nearly half of spike-specific TCRs. Donors in the cohort were predominantly white British and more often female, and clonal diversity was possibly underestimated.

Turning to this clone: What it binds is not known.

Assay: immunoSEQ multiplex PCR; the TCRdb copy retains only in-frame clones and omits some. The data contain approximately 130,000 clones, more than 65% of them singletons. The germline V gene encodes CDR1 SGHDT and CDR2 YYEEEE. This CDR3 is built from 16 residues. J was trimmed by 3 bases and V by 0 bases; bases with no gene match: 6. The chain has TRBV5-6 and TRBJ2-3; TRBD1 agrees at 8 bases. The TCR sequence derives from an adult who received the AZD1222 COVID-19 vaccine. The sample here was peripheral blood, taken 28 days after the second AZD1222 dose. The CDR3 nucleotides are TGTGCCAGCAGCTTGGGTTGGGACAGGTATACAGATACGCAGTATTTT. Its translation is CASSLGWDRYTDTQYF.